This T cell receptor beta chain was observed in a study of cytomegalovirus exposure and HLA in healthy donors. Study at large: A previous analysis identified approximately 110 million unique TCR beta sequences derived from roughly 190 million T cells. Study-level results: Relative to the approximately 670-donor mean, N-insertions were reportedly fewer in an Asian-associated ancestry cluster in a later analysis. Indistinguishable V segments, including TRBV6-2 and TRBV6-3, were excluded.

Trimming pared 7 bases from V and 7 bases from J, leaving 16 bases between. This CDR3 is 14 amino acids long. Germline CDR1 reads LNHDA; CDR2 reads SQIVND (reference sequence). Researchers ran the PCR with 60 Vbeta and 13 Jbeta primers. Per the authors' pipeline: It was a later analysis that counted about 80 million unique TCR beta chains, of which some 10 million were shared. Sequenced by immunoSEQ multiplex PCR; TCRdb stores in-frame clones only, minus some. V, J and clone size were drawn from that table, and D and trimming were deduced from the DNA. The sample yields around 170,000 clones, more than 65% seen once. As concerns this clone: What it binds is unknown.

V is TRBV19 and J is TRBJ2-2; possible D gene TRBD2, 5 bases. Sequencing was performed on PBMCs. This TCR came from a middle-aged man in good health and CMV-seronegative. The CDR3 reads CASKEDPAIGELFF. The CDR3 DNA sequence: TGTGCCAGTAAGGAGGACCCCGCGATCGGGGAGCTGTTTTTT.